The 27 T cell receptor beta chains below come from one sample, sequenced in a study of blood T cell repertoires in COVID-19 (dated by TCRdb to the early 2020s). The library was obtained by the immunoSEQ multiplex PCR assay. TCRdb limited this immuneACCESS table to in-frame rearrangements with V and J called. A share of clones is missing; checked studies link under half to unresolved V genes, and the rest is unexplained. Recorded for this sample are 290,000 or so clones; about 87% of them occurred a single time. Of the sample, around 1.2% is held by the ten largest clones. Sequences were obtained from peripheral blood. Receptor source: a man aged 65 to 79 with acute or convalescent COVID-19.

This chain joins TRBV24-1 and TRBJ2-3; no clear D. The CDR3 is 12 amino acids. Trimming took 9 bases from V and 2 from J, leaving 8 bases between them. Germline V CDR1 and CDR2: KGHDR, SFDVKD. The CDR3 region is CATADFTDTQYF. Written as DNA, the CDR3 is TGTGCCACCGCAGATTTCACAGATACGCAGTATTTT.

In nucleotides, the CDR3 is TGTGCCAGCAGACCGGGACTAGCGGGGGGGCGGGATACGCAGTATTTT. Translation: CASRPGLAGGRDTQYF. The chain is built from TRBV2 and TRBJ2-3; 16 bases agree with TRBD2. CDR3 length: 16 residues. V was pared by 6 bases and J by 6 bases, with 6 bases of the junction left unmatched. Germline V gene data show CDR1 as SNHLY and CDR2 as FYNNEI.

The CDR3 loop is CASRFDREAGELFF. DNA of the CDR3: TGTGCCAGCAGGTTCGACAGGGAAGCCGGGGAGCTGTTTTTT. V is TRBV7-9 and J is TRBJ2-2; 7 bases are a match to TRBD1. The V and J ends lost 6 bases and 6 bases, in that order; junction bases with no gene match: 7. This CDR3 is built from 14 residues. Per the germline V gene, CDR1 is SEHNR and CDR2 is FQNEAQ (reference sequence). Full variable domain (missing parts from reference TRBV7-9 and TRBJ2-2): DTGVSQNPRHKITKRGQNVTFRCDPISEHNRLYWYRQTLGQGPEFLTYFQNEAQLEKSRLLSDRFSAERPKGSFSTLEIQRTEQGDSAMYLCASRFDREAGELFFGEGSRLTVL.

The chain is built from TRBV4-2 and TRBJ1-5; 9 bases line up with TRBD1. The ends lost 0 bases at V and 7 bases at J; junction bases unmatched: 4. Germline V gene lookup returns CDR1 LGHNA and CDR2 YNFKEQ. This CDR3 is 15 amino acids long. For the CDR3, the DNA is TGTGCCAGCAGCCAAGAGGGACAGGGTCAACAGCCCCAGCATTTT. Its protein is CASSQEGQGQQPQHF.

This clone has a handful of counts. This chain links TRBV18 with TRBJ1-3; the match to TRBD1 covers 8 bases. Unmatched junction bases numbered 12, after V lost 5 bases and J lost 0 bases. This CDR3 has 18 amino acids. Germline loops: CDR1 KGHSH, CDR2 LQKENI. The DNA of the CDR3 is TGTGCCAGCTCATCCCGGACAGGGTTTACCTCCTCTGGAAACACCATATATTTT. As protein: CASSSRTGFTSSGNTIYF.

In nucleotides, the CDR3 is TGTGCCAGCAGCTTGGACAGCAGGGCAAACACCGGGGAGCTGTTTTTT. It codes for CASSLDSRANTGELFF. This chain links TRBV5-5 with TRBJ2-2; tentative D call: TRBD1 (5 bases). V was clipped by 0 bases and J by 2 bases, with 11 bases between them. This CDR3 region has 16 residues. CDR1 is SGHKS, CDR2 YYEKEE, per germline (reference sequence).

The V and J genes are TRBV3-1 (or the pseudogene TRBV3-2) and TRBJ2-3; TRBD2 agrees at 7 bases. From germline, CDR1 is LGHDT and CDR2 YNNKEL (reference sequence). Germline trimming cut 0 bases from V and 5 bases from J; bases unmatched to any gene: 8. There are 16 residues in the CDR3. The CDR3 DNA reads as TGTGCCAGCAGCCAAGATAAACGTTCGGGGGGAGATACGCAGTATTTT. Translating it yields CASSQDKRSGGDTQYF.

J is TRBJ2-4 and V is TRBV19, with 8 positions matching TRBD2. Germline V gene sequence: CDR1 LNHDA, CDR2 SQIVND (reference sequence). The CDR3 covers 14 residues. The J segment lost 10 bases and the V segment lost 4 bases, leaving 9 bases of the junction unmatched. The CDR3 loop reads CASSTTVAGLIQYF. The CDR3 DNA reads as TGTGCCAGTAGTACCACGGTAGCGGGATTGATTCAGTACTTC.

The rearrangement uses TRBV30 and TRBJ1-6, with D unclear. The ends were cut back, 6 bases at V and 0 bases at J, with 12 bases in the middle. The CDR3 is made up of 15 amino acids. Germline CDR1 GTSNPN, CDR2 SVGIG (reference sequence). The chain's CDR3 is CACPDSSSYNSPLHF. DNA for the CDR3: TGTGCCTGCCCAGACTCCAGCTCCTATAATTCACCCCTCCACTTT.

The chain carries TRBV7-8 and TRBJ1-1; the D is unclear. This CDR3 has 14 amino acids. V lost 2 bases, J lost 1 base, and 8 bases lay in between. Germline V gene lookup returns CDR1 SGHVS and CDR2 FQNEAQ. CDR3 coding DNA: TGTGCCAGCAGCTTACAGGCCACGAACACTGAAGCTTTCTTT. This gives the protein CASSLQATNTEAFF.

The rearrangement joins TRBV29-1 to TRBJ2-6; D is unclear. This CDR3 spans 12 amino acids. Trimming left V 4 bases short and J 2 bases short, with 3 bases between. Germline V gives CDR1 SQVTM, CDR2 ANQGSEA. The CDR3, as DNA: TGCAGCGTTGCGGCTGGGGCCAACGTCCTGACTTTC. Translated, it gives CSVAAGANVLTF.

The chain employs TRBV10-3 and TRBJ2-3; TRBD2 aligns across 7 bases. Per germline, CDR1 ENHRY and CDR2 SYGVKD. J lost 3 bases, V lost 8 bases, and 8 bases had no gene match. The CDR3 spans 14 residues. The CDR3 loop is CAIEAAGETDTQYF. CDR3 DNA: TGTGCCATCGAGGCTGCGGGAGAGACAGATACGCAGTATTTT.

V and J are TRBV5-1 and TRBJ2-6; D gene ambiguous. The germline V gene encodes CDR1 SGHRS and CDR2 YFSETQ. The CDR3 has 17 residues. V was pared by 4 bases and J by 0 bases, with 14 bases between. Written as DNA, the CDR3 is TGCGCCAGCAGCCCCGACATCCTAAGCTCTGGGGCCAACGTCCTGACTTTC. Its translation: CASSPDILSSGANVLTF.

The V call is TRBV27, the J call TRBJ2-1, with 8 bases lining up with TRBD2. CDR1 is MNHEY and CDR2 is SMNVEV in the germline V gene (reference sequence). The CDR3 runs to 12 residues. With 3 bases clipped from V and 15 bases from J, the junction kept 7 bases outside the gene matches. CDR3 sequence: CASSFPAGVWFF. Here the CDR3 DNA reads TGTGCCAGCAGTTTCCCAGCGGGAGTCTGGTTCTTC.

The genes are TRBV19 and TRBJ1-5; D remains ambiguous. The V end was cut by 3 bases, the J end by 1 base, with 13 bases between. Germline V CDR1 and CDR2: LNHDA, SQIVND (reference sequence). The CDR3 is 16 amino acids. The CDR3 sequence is CASSMFSGSSNQPQHF. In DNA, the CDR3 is TGTGCCAGTAGTATGTTCTCCGGGTCCAGCAATCAGCCCCAGCATTTT.

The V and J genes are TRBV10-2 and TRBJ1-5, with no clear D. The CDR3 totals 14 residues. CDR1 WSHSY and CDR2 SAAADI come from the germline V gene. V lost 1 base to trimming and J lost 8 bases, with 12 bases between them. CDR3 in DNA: TGCGCCAGCAGTGAGTGGGCTGCCGATAAGCCCCAGCATTTT. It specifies CASSEWAADKPQHF.

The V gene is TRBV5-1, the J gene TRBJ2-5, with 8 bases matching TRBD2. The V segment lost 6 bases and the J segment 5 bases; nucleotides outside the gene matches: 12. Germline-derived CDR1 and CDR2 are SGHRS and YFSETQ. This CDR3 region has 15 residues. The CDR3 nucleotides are TGCGCCAGCACCACCCCACGGGGGGGCGGCGAGACCCAGTACTTC. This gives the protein CASTTPRGGGETQYF.

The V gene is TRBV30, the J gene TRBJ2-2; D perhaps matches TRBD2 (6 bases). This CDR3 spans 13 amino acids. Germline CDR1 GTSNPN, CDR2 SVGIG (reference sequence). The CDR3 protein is CAWGDSPPGELFF. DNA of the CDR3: TGTGCATGGGGGGACTCCCCCCCCGGGGAGCTGTTTTTT.

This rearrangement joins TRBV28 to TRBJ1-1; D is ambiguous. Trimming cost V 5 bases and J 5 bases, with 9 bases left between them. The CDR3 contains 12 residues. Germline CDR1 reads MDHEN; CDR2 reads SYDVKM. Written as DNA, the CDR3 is TGTGCCAGCAGTCGGTGGAGTACTGAAGCTTTCTTT. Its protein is CASSRWSTEAFF.

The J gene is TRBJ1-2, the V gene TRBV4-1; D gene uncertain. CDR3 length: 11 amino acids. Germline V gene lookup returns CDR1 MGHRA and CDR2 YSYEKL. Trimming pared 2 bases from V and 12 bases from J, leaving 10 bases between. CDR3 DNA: TGCGCCAGCAGCCAAAGAGAATTCCACACCTTC. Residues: CASSQREFHTF.

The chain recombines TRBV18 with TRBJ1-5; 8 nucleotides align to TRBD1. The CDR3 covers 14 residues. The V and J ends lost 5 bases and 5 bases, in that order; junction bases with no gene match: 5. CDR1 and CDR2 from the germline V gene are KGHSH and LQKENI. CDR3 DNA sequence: TGTGCCAGCTCATTTGGACAGGGTGATCAGCCCCAGCATTTT. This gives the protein CASSFGQGDQPQHF.

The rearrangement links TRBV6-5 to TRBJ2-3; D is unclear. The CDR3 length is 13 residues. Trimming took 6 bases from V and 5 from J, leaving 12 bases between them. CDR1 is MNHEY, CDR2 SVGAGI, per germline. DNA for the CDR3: TGTGCCAGCAGCTCGGCAGGTGTAGATACGCAGTATTTT. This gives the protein CASSSAGVDTQYF.

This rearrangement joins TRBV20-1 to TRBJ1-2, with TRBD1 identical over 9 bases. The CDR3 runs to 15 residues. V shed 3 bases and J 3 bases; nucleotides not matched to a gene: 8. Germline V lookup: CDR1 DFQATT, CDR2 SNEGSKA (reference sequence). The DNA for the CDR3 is TGCAGTGCTAGTGACATACAGGGGGCCCACTATGGCTACACCTTC. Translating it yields CSASDIQGAHYGYTF.

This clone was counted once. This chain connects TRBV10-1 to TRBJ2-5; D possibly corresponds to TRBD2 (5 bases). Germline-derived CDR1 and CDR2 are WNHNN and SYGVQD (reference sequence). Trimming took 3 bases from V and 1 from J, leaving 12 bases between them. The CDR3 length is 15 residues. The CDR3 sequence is CASSDVSGIQETQYF. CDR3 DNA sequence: TGCGCCAGCAGTGATGTGTCGGGGATCCAAGAGACCCAGTACTTC.

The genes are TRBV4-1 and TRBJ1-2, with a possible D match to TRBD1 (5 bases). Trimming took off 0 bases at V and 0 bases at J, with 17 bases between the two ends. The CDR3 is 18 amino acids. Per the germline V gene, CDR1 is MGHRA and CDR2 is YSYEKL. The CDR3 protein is CASSQESPRTLTNYGYTF. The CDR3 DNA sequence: TGCGCCAGCAGCCAAGAAAGCCCGCGGACATTAACTAACTATGGCTACACCTTC.

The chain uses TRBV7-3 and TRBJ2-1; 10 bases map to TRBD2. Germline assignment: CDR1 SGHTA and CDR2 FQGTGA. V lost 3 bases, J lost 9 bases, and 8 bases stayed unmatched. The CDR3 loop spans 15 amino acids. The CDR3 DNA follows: TGTGCCAGCAGCTTCACAACTAGCGGGGTGGGTGAGCAGTTCTTC. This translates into CASSFTTSGVGEQFF.

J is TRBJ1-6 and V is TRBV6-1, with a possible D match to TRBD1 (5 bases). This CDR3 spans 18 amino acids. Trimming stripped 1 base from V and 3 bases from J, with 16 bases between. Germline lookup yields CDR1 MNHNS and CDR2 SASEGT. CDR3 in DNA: TGTGCCAGCAGTGAAGGACACATGGGGCTCCACTATAATTCACCCCTCCACTTT. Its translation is CASSEGHMGLHYNSPLHF.